This T cell receptor beta chain was sequenced for a study of T cell repertoires in breast cancer. Study outcomes and limitations: Partial tumor sampling and removing singletons may have missed real antitumor TCRs.

A second nested PCR with blocking oligonucleotides suppressed unpaired genes. TCRdb re-analysed the emulsion pairing reads in MiXCR, keeping a single row per CDR3 protein. The sample yields about 570 distinct CDR3 sequences, roughly 50% seen once. This clonotype was observed a few times. Its specificity is unknown. Germline V gene sequence: CDR1 SGHTA, CDR2 FQGNSA. The CDR3 is 13 amino acids. The V end was cut by 0 bases, the J end by 4 bases, with 7 bases between. Primers covering all TCR V genes were used in emulsion RT-PCR on CD8+ T cells. This clonotype was sampled from a pool of human donors with breast cancer or a healthy control (not recorded which). V usage is TRBV7-2 and J usage is TRBJ2-7; D is possibly TRBD1 (6 bases). The sample taken for sequencing was CD8+ T cells. CDR3 sequence reads: CASSLAGQYEQYF. In DNA, the CDR3 is TGTGCCAGCAGCTTAGCGGGACAATACGAGCAGTACTTC.